Listed here are 17 T cell receptor beta chains from one sample, sequenced in a study of T cells in Graves' hyperthyroidism and ophthalmopathy (dated by TCRdb to the late 2010s). The method behind the library was multiplex PCR. TCRdb names Illumina HiSeq 2000 as the instrument used. The TCR beta CDR3 regions were amplified from RNA transcripts. For the first round of RT-PCR on the TCR CDR3, the HTBI primer set was used together with the Qiagen OneStep RT-PCR kit. TCRdb redid the processing of the public reads, applying fastp at Q25 and MiXCR, and retained in-frame beta chains. Duplicate CDR3 protein sequences are folded into a single record with the most common DNA and genes. In this sample the table shows roughly 660,000 distinct CDR3 sequences, about 18% of which occur a single time. The top ten constitute roughly a sixth of the sample. The sample was blood. The receptors were gathered from a man in his forties or fifties with Graves' hyperthyroidism.

This clonotype appeared many times. This chain joins TRBV11-2 and TRBJ2-3, with D maybe TRBD2 (7 bases). Trimming cost V 5 bases and J 6 bases, with 15 bases left between them. Germline V gene data show CDR1 as SGHAT and CDR2 as FQNNGV. There are 14 residues in the CDR3. DNA for the CDR3: TGTGCCAGCAGCCGAGGGGGGGGAGTTGATACGCAGTATTTT. It codes for CASSRGGGVDTQYF. The whole variable domain, filled in from reference TRBV11-2 and TRBJ2-3, reads EAGVAQSPRYKIIEKRQSVAFWCNPISGHATLYWYQQILGQGPKLLIQFQNNGVVDDSQLPKDRFSAERLKGVDSTLKIQPAKLEDSAVYLCASSRGGGVDTQYFGPGTRLTVL.

On this clonotype itself: With a much larger clone just one base away, this may be a read error. This rearrangement joins TRBV6-2 or TRBV6-3 to TRBJ1-1; maybe TRBD1 (5 bases). Germline-derived CDR1 and CDR2 are MNHEY and SVGEGT. The V gene lost 2 bases and the J gene lost 2 bases, with 21 bases spanning the gap. The CDR3 totals 18 residues. The CDR3 region is CASSYLSPTTAPNTEAFF. The CDR3 DNA reads TGTGCCAGCAGTTACCTTTCCCCTACGACAGCCCCTAACACTGAAGCTTTCTTT.

The chain carries TRBV20-1 and TRBJ2-2, with TRBD2 identical over 7 bases. This CDR3 spans 15 amino acids. Germline V gene lookup returns CDR1 DFQATT and CDR2 SNEGSKA (reference sequence). V was clipped by 4 bases and J by 7 bases; unmatched bases: 12. Here the CDR3 reads CSATPGGSLNGELFF. The CDR3 coding sequence is TGCAGTGCTACTCCCGGCGGGAGCTTGAACGGGGAGCTGTTTTTT.

This clonotype was picked up a small number of times. The chain uses TRBV24-1 and TRBJ1-5; D possibly corresponds to TRBD1 (6 bases). Germline CDR1 is KGHDR and CDR2 is SFDVKD. V was trimmed by 5 bases and J by 4 bases, leaving 14 bases between them. This CDR3 is built from 15 residues. CDR3 loop: CATSGGAGGNQPQHF. CDR3 DNA sequence: TGTGCCACCAGTGGGGGGGCAGGCGGGAATCAGCCCCAGCATTTT.

This clonotype was seen many times. V is TRBV10-1 and J is TRBJ1-1; TRBD1 matches 9 bases. The CDR3 sequence is 17 residues long. Germline values: CDR1 WNHNN, CDR2 SYGVQD (reference sequence). V was pared by 2 bases and J by 5 bases, with 12 bases of the junction left unmatched. CDR3 sequence: CASSEEKTGGSGTEAFF. CDR3 sequence (DNA): TGCGCCAGCAGTGAGGAGAAAACAGGGGGCTCGGGTACTGAAGCTTTCTTT.

There are many counts of this clonotype. The V call is TRBV28, the J call TRBJ2-3; 9 positions match TRBD2. CDR1 and CDR2 (germline): MDHEN, SYDVKM. The CDR3 runs to 19 residues. Trimming removed 4 bases from V and 4 bases from J; junction bases left unmatched: 18. CDR3 coding DNA: TGTGCCAGCAGTTCCCACTCTGGCGGGAGGGCCGAGAGGCCAGATACGCAGTATTTT. Amino acid sequence: CASSSHSGGRAERPDTQYF.

This clonotype was recorded a few times. The chain carries TRBV20-1 and TRBJ2-2; 8 nucleotides agree with TRBD1. There are 14 residues in the CDR3. Trimming removed 4 bases from V and 3 bases from J; junction bases left unmatched: 4. Germline values: CDR1 DFQATT, CDR2 SNEGSKA (reference sequence). CDR3 coding DNA: TGCAGTGCTATGGACAGGGAGTACACCGGGGAGCTGTTTTTT. As protein: CSAMDREYTGELFF.

CDR3: CASSVEGTGRSGANVLTF. In DNA, the CDR3 is TGTGCCAGCAGCGTAGAAGGGACAGGTCGCTCTGGGGCCAACGTCCTGACTTTC. J is TRBJ2-6 and V is TRBV9, with 8 bases that match TRBD1. CDR1 SGDLS and CDR2 YYNGEE come from the germline V gene. The CDR3 covers 18 residues. The J segment lost 0 bases and the V segment lost 0 bases, leaving 5 bases of the junction unmatched. The full variable domain, with the rest looked up from reference TRBV9 and TRBJ2-6, is DSGVTQTPKHLITATGQRVTLRCSPRSGDLSVYWYQQSLDQGLQFLIQYYNGEERAKGNILERFSAQQFPDLHSELNLSSLELGDSALYFCASSVEGTGRSGANVLTFGAGSRLTVL.

This clonotype was recorded a few times. The chain is built from TRBV20-1 and TRBJ1-1; D is perhaps TRBD1 (6 bases). CDR1 DFQATT and CDR2 SNEGSKA come from the germline V gene (reference sequence). With 1 base removed from V and 10 bases from J, the gap between germline ends came to 13 bases. The CDR3 contains 12 residues. CDR3 bases: TGCAGTGCTAGAGCCGAAGGGGGTGGAGCTTTCTTT. Encoded protein: CSARAEGGGAFF.

This clonotype has a count of ten or more. This chain connects TRBV12-3 or TRBV12-4 to TRBJ2-1; TRBD2 matches at 8 bases. Trimming cost V 6 bases and J 1 base; bases outside gene matches: 5. The CDR3 extends over 15 amino acids. For the CDR3, the DNA is TGTGCCAGCAGGGAAGCGGGAGAGTCCTACAATGAGCAGTTCTTC. Translating gives CASREAGESYNEQFF.

This clonotype was counted only a few times. V is TRBV18 and J is TRBJ1-1; D call uncertain. Germline loops: CDR1 KGHSH, CDR2 LQKENI. With 1 base removed from V and 11 bases from J, the gap between germline ends came to 14 bases. This CDR3 is built from 13 residues. This CDR3 is CASSPRTEKEAFF. In nucleotides, the CDR3 is TGTGCCAGCTCACCACGGACTGAAAAAGAGGCTTTCTTT.

This clonotype has at least ten counts. The CDR3 region has the DNA TGTGCCAGCAGCCGAGAACGCGAGCAGTACTTC. Its protein is CASSREREQYF. The chain links TRBV3-1 to TRBJ2-7; D unclear. CDR1 is LGHDT and CDR2 is YNNKEL in the germline V gene (reference sequence). Between the trimmed V and J ends, which lost 4 bases and 6 bases, there was a span of 7 bases. The CDR3 is 11 residues long.

This clonotype was counted many times. V usage is TRBV18 and J usage is TRBJ1-1; maybe TRBD1 (6 bases). V was clipped by 2 bases and J by 4 bases, with 8 bases between them. CDR1 is KGHSH, CDR2 LQKENI, per germline. This CDR3 spans 13 amino acids. The CDR3 here is CASSPRDTTEAFF. The CDR3 region has the DNA TGTGCCAGCTCACCAAGGGACACCACTGAAGCTTTCTTT. Using reference TRBV18 and TRBJ1-1 for the parts outside the CDR3, the full variable domain is NAGVMQNPRHLVRRRGQEARLRCSPMKGHSHVYWYRQLPEEGLKFMVYLQKENIIDESGMPKERFSAEFPKEGPSILRIQQVVRGDSAAYFCASSPRDTTEAFFGQGTRLTVV.

This clonotype occurred many times. In nucleotides, the CDR3 is TGCGCCAGCAGCTTTGGCCTCACAGGGAACACTGAAGCTTTCTTT. It translates to CASSFGLTGNTEAFF. The chain links TRBV5-1 to TRBJ1-1; tentative D call: TRBD1 (5 bases). CDR3 size: 15 residues. Germline values: CDR1 SGHRS, CDR2 YFSETQ. Trimming cost V 2 bases and J 1 base, with 12 bases left between them.

In its sample, this clonotype was seen many times. The chain has TRBV28 and TRBJ2-7, with D possibly being TRBD2 (5 bases). The CDR3 sequence is 14 residues long. V was pared by 6 bases and J by 5 bases, with 17 bases between. Looked up from germline, CDR1 is MDHEN and CDR2 is SYDVKM. The CDR3 DNA reads as TGTGCCAGCAGCCCCTTCACTAGACGGGACGAGCAGTACTTC. Protein product: CASSPFTRRDEQYF.

The V and J genes are TRBV28 and TRBJ1-1; D uncertain. The germline V and J ends were trimmed by 5 bases and 2 bases, with 9 bases remaining between them. Germline loops: CDR1 MDHEN, CDR2 SYDVKM. The CDR3 runs to 13 residues. Here the CDR3 reads CASSPRDNTEAFF. CDR3 DNA: TGTGCCAGCAGTCCGCGGGATAACACTGAAGCTTTCTTT.

This clonotype has a count of ten or more. The chain combines TRBV12-3 or TRBV12-4 with TRBJ1-1; no firm D call. Between the trimmed V and J ends, which lost 4 bases and 0 bases, there was a span of 21 bases. CDR3 length: 18 amino acids. The CDR3 spells CASSSPLSDEGLNTEAFF. CDR3 DNA: TGTGCCAGCAGTTCTCCACTTTCGGATGAGGGTTTGAACACTGAAGCTTTCTTT.